Presented here are 21 T cell receptor beta chains from one specimen sequenced in a study of T cells after somatic rescue of genetic block. Produced via immunoSEQ multiplex PCR; TCRdb's table is partial and in-frame only. Found here are about 63,000 clones, 92% of them singletons; the top ten hold around 3%. What was sequenced was peripheral blood mononuclear cells (PBMCs). The receptors originated from a man in his forties or fifties.

The chain has TRBV7-2 and TRBJ1-4, with D uncertain. V shed 1 base and J shed 7 bases, with 13 bases lying between them. The germline V gene has CDR1 SGHTA and CDR2 FQGNSA. The CDR3 consists of 15 residues. Here the CDR3 reads CASSLVALGGEKLFF. In nucleotides, the CDR3 is TGTGCCAGCAGCTTAGTGGCACTAGGAGGTGAAAAACTGTTTTTT. Using reference TRBV7-2 and TRBJ1-4 for the parts outside the CDR3, the full variable domain is GAGVSQSPSNKVTEKGKDVELRCDPISGHTALYWYRQSLGQGLEFLIYFQGNSAPDKSGLPSDRFSAERTGGSVSTLTIQRTQQEDSAVYLCASSLVALGGEKLFFGSGTQLSVL.

V gene TRBV6-4 combines with J gene TRBJ2-3, with 7 bases fitting TRBD2. Losses at the gene ends were 4 bases for V and 4 bases for J; bases not matched to a gene: 8. Germline V lookup: CDR1 MRHNA, CDR2 SNTAGT. There are 15 residues in the CDR3. This chain's CDR3 is CASSAFGGSSDTQYF. CDR3 nucleotide sequence: TGTGCCAGCAGTGCCTTCGGGGGGAGCTCAGATACGCAGTATTTT.

This chain joins TRBV6-1 and TRBJ2-5; 9 bases map to TRBD2. The V segment lost 6 bases and the J segment 5 bases; nucleotides outside the gene matches: 4. Germline V gene sequence: CDR1 MNHNS, CDR2 SASEGT. The length of the CDR3 is 13 residues. The DNA of the CDR3 is TGTGCCAGCAGGGAGGCGGGGGGGGAGACCCAGTACTTC. It encodes CASREAGGETQYF.

This clone is a singleton in its sample. This sequence joins TRBV7-4 and TRBJ2-7; TRBD1 or TRBD2 may be the D gene (5 bases each). The germline gives CDR1 SGHVT, CDR2 SQSDAQ. The ends were cut back, 5 bases at V and 2 bases at J, with 13 bases in the middle. The CDR3 has 14 amino acids. This CDR3 reads CASSHRDGAYEQYF. The CDR3 nucleotides read TGTGCCAGCAGCCACCGGGACGGAGCCTACGAGCAGTACTTC.

This chain uses TRBV30 with TRBJ1-5; D unclear. The CDR3 length is 13 residues. Trimming shortened V by 5 bases and J by 3 bases, and 11 bases separated the two germline ends. Germline CDR1 is GTSNPN and CDR2 is SVGIG (reference sequence). The CDR3 loop reads CAWGRSPNQPQHF. In DNA form, the CDR3 reads TGTGCCTGGGGGAGGTCCCCCAATCAGCCCCAGCATTTT.

CDR3 sequence: CASSLALGGRGSRPGELFF. Here the CDR3 DNA reads TGCGCCAGCAGCTTGGCGTTAGGTGGTCGCGGGAGTAGACCCGGGGAGCTGTTTTTT. The chain has TRBV5-1 and TRBJ2-2; 7 nucleotides align to TRBD2. This CDR3 spans 19 amino acids. The V segment lost 0 bases and the J segment 6 bases; nucleotides outside the gene matches: 17. The germline V gene has CDR1 SGHRS and CDR2 YFSETQ.

The chain employs TRBV2 and TRBJ2-1; D is perhaps TRBD2 (6 bases). Germline V gene sequence: CDR1 SNHLY, CDR2 FYNNEI. The CDR3 is 13 residues long. V lost 8 bases and J lost 10, with 18 bases in between. CDR3 residues: CASYTAGSSEQFF. The CDR3 DNA reads as TGTGCCAGCTATACCGCGGGATCCTCGGAGCAGTTCTTC.

The genes are TRBV15 and TRBJ2-5; perhaps TRBD1 as D (6 bases). The CDR3 has 16 amino acids. V was trimmed by 1 base and J by 0 bases, leaving 12 bases between them. Germline V lookup: CDR1 LNHNV, CDR2 YYDKDF (reference sequence). The DNA for the CDR3 is TGTGCCACCAGCAGAGCCCTCGGACAGTACCAAGAGACCCAGTACTTC. Translating gives CATSRALGQYQETQYF.

J is TRBJ1-2 and V is TRBV7-9; D not resolved. The germline CDR1 and CDR2 sequences are SEHNR and FQNEAQ (reference sequence). CDR3 length: 13 residues. V lost 0 bases to trimming and J lost 3 bases, with 5 bases between them. The CDR3 DNA sequence: TGTGCCAGCAGCTTAGCGGCGGACTATGGCTACACCTTC. Protein product: CASSLAADYGYTF.

The gene calls are TRBV5-6 and TRBJ2-7; 8 bases are shared with TRBD1. This CDR3 is 15 amino acids long. With V trimmed by 3 bases and J by 1 base, 6 bases remained unmatched. Germline V gene lookup returns CDR1 SGHDT and CDR2 YYEEEE. The CDR3 protein is CASSYWDRRSYEQYF. In nucleotides, the CDR3 is TGTGCCAGCAGCTACTGGGACAGGCGATCCTACGAGCAGTACTTC.

This chain links TRBV11-2 with TRBJ2-5; TRBD1 is a possible D gene (7 bases). Trimming removed 0 bases from V and 5 bases from J, with 16 bases in between. The CDR3 runs to 16 residues. From germline, CDR1 is SGHAT and CDR2 FQNNGV. CDR3 region: CASSLEAGRGWETQYF. The CDR3 nucleotides read TGTGCCAGCAGCTTAGAAGCGGGCAGGGGGTGGGAGACCCAGTACTTC.

This clone was observed a single time. This sequence joins TRBV11-2 and TRBJ1-2; no clear D gene. The CDR3 consists of 16 residues. Germline CDR1 reads SGHAT; CDR2 reads FQNNGV. Trimming cost V 5 bases and J 5 bases, with 21 bases left between them. The chain's CDR3 is CASSPAIAAGGYGYTF. DNA of the CDR3: TGTGCCAGCAGCCCGGCTATTGCTGCCGGCGGGTATGGCTACACCTTC.

The chain is built from TRBV19 and TRBJ1-1; TRBD1 matches 8 bases. The CDR3 loop spans 15 amino acids. The V segment lost 4 bases and the J segment 0 bases; nucleotides outside the gene matches: 4. CDR1 and CDR2 from the germline V gene are LNHDA and SQIVND (reference sequence). The CDR3 DNA is TGTGCCAGTAGTAGGGTGGACAGGGTGAACACTGAAGCTTTCTTT. Its protein product is CASSRVDRVNTEAFF.

The CDR3 DNA is TGTGCCAGCAGCTCCAGGGGGCAGGAAAAACTGTTTTTT. This translates into CASSSRGQEKLFF. The chain joins TRBV5-6 to TRBJ1-4, with TRBD1 identical over 8 bases. Germline V gene data show CDR1 as SGHDT and CDR2 as YYEEEE. The CDR3 contains 13 residues. With V trimmed by 3 bases and J by 8 bases, 3 bases remained unmatched. Looking up the rest from reference TRBV5-6 and TRBJ1-4 gives the full variable domain: DAGVTQSPTHLIKTRGQQVTLRCSPKSGHDTVSWYQQALGQGPQFIFQYYEEEERQRGNFPDRFSGHQFPNYSSELNVNALLLGDSALYLCASSSRGQEKLFFGSGTQLSVL.

V gene TRBV7-9 combines with J gene TRBJ2-7; TRBD1 aligns across 8 bases. Germline CDR1 SEHNR, CDR2 FQNEAQ (reference sequence). The CDR3 consists of 12 residues. V shed 2 bases and J 12 bases; nucleotides not matched to a gene: 6. Here the CDR3 reads CASSLQPGTGYF. The DNA for the CDR3 is TGTGCCAGCAGCTTACAACCCGGGACAGGGTACTTC.

The J gene is TRBJ2-7, the V gene TRBV2, with 11 bases lining up with TRBD1. In germline, CDR1 is SNHLY, CDR2 FYNNEI. CDR3 size: 15 residues. With V trimmed by 5 bases and J by 3 bases, 6 bases remained unmatched. The CDR3 loop is CASSSGTGGSYEQYF. CDR3 nucleotide sequence: TGTGCCAGCAGTTCAGGGACAGGGGGGAGCTACGAGCAGTACTTC. Drawing the rest from reference TRBV2 and TRBJ2-7, the complete variable domain is EPEVTQTPSHQVTQMGQEVILRCVPISNHLYFYWYRQILGQKVEFLVSFYNNEISEKSEIFDDQFSVERPDGSNFTLKIRSTKLEDSAMYFCASSSGTGGSYEQYFGPGTRLTVT.

V is TRBV28 and J is TRBJ2-7; TRBD2 matches 8 bases. The ends lost 9 bases at V and 2 bases at J; junction bases unmatched: 3. Germline V gene lookup returns CDR1 MDHEN and CDR2 SYDVKM. The CDR3 totals 12 residues. The CDR3 loop is CASETSAYEQYF. The CDR3 DNA reads TGTGCCAGTGAGACTAGCGCCTACGAGCAGTACTTC. The complete variable domain, with remaining parts taken from reference TRBV28 and TRBJ2-7, reads DVKVTQSSRYLVKRTGEKVFLECVQDMDHENMFWYRQDPGLGLRLIYFSYDVKMKEKGDIPEGYSVSREKKERFSLILESASTNQTSMYLCASETSAYEQYFGPGTRLTVT.

V is TRBV2 and J is TRBJ2-7; perhaps TRBD1 as D (5 bases). The CDR3 is 14 residues long. The germline V gene encodes CDR1 SNHLY and CDR2 FYNNEI. Trimming cost V 3 bases and J 0 bases, with 9 bases left between them. CDR3 sequence reads: CASSEETGSYEQYF. As DNA, the CDR3 is TGTGCCAGCAGTGAGGAAACAGGCTCCTACGAGCAGTACTTC.

The genes are TRBV19 and TRBJ2-3, with 8 bases lining up with TRBD2. CDR1 and CDR2 (germline): LNHDA, SQIVND (reference sequence). There are 17 residues in the CDR3. V lost 5 bases, J lost 1 base, and 11 bases stayed unmatched. CDR3: CASSPGRASGRTDTQYF. In nucleotides, the CDR3 is TGTGCCAGTAGTCCCGGTAGGGCTAGCGGGCGCACAGATACGCAGTATTTT.

The chain joins TRBV6-1 to TRBJ1-2; weak D call: TRBD1 (5 bases). CDR3 length: 14 residues. V lost 1 base, J lost 8 bases, and 14 bases lay in between. The V gene's germline CDR1 is MNHNS and CDR2 SASEGT. CDR3 in amino acids: CASSEGGSKGGYTF. CDR3 coding DNA: TGTGCCAGCAGTGAAGGGGGGAGCAAGGGCGGCTACACCTTC.

The chain uses TRBV5-6 and TRBJ1-5; the D is unclear. V lost 0 bases, J lost 2 bases, and 6 bases lay in between. Germline loops: CDR1 SGHDT, CDR2 YYEEEE. The CDR3 is made up of 14 amino acids. The CDR3, as DNA: TGTGCCAGCAGCTTGGGGTTCGGCAATCAGCCCCAGCATTTT. As protein: CASSLGFGNQPQHF.